These T cell receptor beta chains were read from a single sample in a study of blood T cells in healthy people across ages. TCRdb itself ran the 5' RACE reads through MiXCR, one entry per CDR3 protein. The table lists fewer than 2 million distinct CDR3 sequences, about 39% of them singletons. The sequenced sample was blood. Source of these receptors: a human donor in good health. CDR3s include the opening cysteine and the closing phenylalanine or tryptophan. Each record gives: V gene, clone size, D gene, J gene, CDR3 DNA, CDR3 protein. The D gene is left open where the match is weak. Not every row has a clone size; where given, it reads once, few, many or a size class.

>TRBV29-1|.|.|TRBJ1-2
TGCAGCGTTGAAGACCCTATACCCGGAGCATCCTATGGCTACACCTTC
CSVEDPIPGASYGYTF
>TRBV10-3|.|.|TRBJ1-2
TGTGCCATCGGTGAGTCCTATGGCTCATCTAACTATGGCTACACCTTC
CAIGESYGSSNYGYTF
>TRBV20-1|few|.|TRBJ2-3
TGCAGTGCTAGAAAGGGCCACTTAGATACGCAGTATTTT
CSARKGHLDTQYF
>TRBV20-1|many|.|TRBJ2-3
TGCAGTGCTACACCGGACAGCGCTAGCACAGATACGCAGTATTTT
CSATPDSASTDTQYF
>TRBV11-2|few|.|TRBJ2-7
TGTGCCAGCAGCTCGGGGACCCCAATAAGGAGCTCCTACGAGCAGTACTTC
CASSSGTPIRSSYEQYF
>TRBV28|.|.|TRBJ2-7
TGTGCCAGCAGTTTTGTAAAGGGCCACAGCTCCTACGAGCAGTACTTC
CASSFVKGHSSYEQYF
>TRBV7-6|.|TRBD2|TRBJ2-5
TGTGCCAGCAGCTTCGGGGGGGCAGTAAATGAGCAGTACTTC
CASSFGGAVNEQYF
>TRBV29-1|.|TRBD2|TRBJ2-1
TGCAGCGTTTTATTAGCGGGGGGTCTGGGGTTCTTC
CSVLLAGGLGFF
>TRBV7-9|few|.|TRBJ1-1
TGTGCCAGCAGCTTAGGCTTATGGGGAGAGGGGACTGAAGCTTTCTTT
CASSLGLWGEGTEAFF
>TRBV7-2|few|.|TRBJ1-2
TGTGCCAGCAGCCCCCCTAGGAATAACTATGGCTACACCTTC
CASSPPRNNYGYTF
>TRBV9|few|.|TRBJ2-3
TGTGCCAGCAGCGTAGAGGCTGGTGGATCACCCACAGATACGCAGTATTTT
CASSVEAGGSPTDTQYF
>TRBV29-1|.|TRBD2|TRBJ2-7
TGCAGCGTCGAAGCGGGGACCCACGAGCAGTACTTC
CSVEAGTHEQYF
>TRBV4-3|.|.|TRBJ2-2
TGCGCCAGCAGCCCCCGGGGCGGGCCGCACACCGGGGAGCTGTTTTTT
CASSPRGGPHTGELFF
>TRBV4-3|.|.|TRBJ1-6
TGCGCCAGCAGCCAAGATCATAGGCAGGCCCAGGGACCCCTCCACTTT
CASSQDHRQAQGPLHF
>TRBV20-1|.|.|TRBJ2-4
TGCAGTGCTAAGTCCTACCTAGGACGGATCCCCGAAAACATTCAGTACTTC
CSAKSYLGRIPENIQYF
>TRBV27|.|.|TRBJ2-7
TGTGCCAGCAGTCATTCGGAGGAGCAGTACTTC
CASSHSEEQYF
>TRBV6-5|.|.|TRBJ2-1
TGTGCCAGCAGTTATGGGGTGAACTACAATGAGCAGTTCTTC
CASSYGVNYNEQFF
>TRBV12-3/TRBV12-4|.|TRBD2|TRBJ2-1
TGTGCCAGCGCTAGTGGACTAGCGGAGGGGAAGCAGTTCTTC
CASASGLAEGKQFF
>TRBV5-1|.|.|TRBJ1-2
TGCGCCAGCAGCTTGGACGAGGGGATTAACTATGGCTACACCTTC
CASSLDEGINYGYTF
>TRBV6-6|many|.|TRBJ2-7
TGTGCCAGCAGTGACCTAAGGGACACCACCTACGAGCAGTACTTC
CASSDLRDTTYEQYF
>TRBV29-1|many|.|TRBJ2-7
TGCAGCGTTGAACTGGACAGCGACTACGAGCAGTACTTC
CSVELDSDYEQYF
>TRBV7-3|.|TRBD1|TRBJ2-4
TGTGCCAGCAGCCCTGGGACAGGGAACATTCAGTACTTC
CASSPGTGNIQYF
>TRBV7-9|few|.|TRBJ1-2
TGTGCCAGCAGCTTCTTCTTTAGGGGTTTATTCTATGGCTACACCTTC
CASSFFFRGLFYGYTF
>TRBV15|.|.|TRBJ1-5
TGTGCCACCAGCAGAGATCGCGTGGGTGGGAGCAATCAGCCCCAGCATTTT
CATSRDRVGGSNQPQHF
>TRBV12-3/TRBV12-4|.|.|TRBJ1-1
TGTGCCAGCGGACTAGGGATTTGGAACACTGAAGCTTTCTTT
CASGLGIWNTEAFF
>TRBV2|.|TRBD1|TRBJ2-7
TGTGCCAGCGATACAGGGGTCTACGAGCAGTACTTC
CASDTGVYEQYF
>TRBV2|many|TRBD2|TRBJ2-1
TGTGCCAGCGGAGGTGGCGGGGGGTCCTACAATGAGCAGTTCTTC
CASGGGGGSYNEQFF
>TRBV10-2|.|TRBD2|TRBJ2-1
TGCGCCAGCAGTGAGGGGACTAGCGGCGTCTACAATGAGCAGTTCTTC
CASSEGTSGVYNEQFF
>TRBV6-5|.|.|TRBJ2-1
TGTGCCAGCAGTTACCTAGTCGGGGAGACCCAGTTCTTC
CASSYLVGETQFF
>TRBV5-1|.|TRBD1|TRBJ1-2
TGCGCCAGCAGCTTGGCCGGGACAGGGGGCTGGGGCTACACCTTC
CASSLAGTGGWGYTF
>TRBV4-3|.|.|TRBJ1-5
TGCGCCAGCAGCCAAGATGGCGGGGGAGATCAGCCCCAGCATTTT
CASSQDGGGDQPQHF
>TRBV28|few|.|TRBJ2-7
TGTGCCAGCATGGGGTCGGGCAGCTCCTACGAGCAGTACTTC
CASMGSGSSYEQYF
>TRBV4-2|few|.|TRBJ2-7
TGTGTCAGCAGCCAAGATTATTGGGGAATGACGGGTACCTACGAGCAGTACTTC
CVSSQDYWGMTGTYEQYF
>TRBV10-2|.|.|TRBJ1-2
TGCGCCAGCAGTGACATGACAGAGTACTATGGCTACACCTTC
CASSDMTEYYGYTF
>TRBV12-3/TRBV12-4|.|.|TRBJ1-1
TGTGCCAGCAGTCCCCAAATCGACACTGAAGCTTTCTTT
CASSPQIDTEAFF
>TRBV9|few|TRBD2|TRBJ2-3
TGTGCCAGCAGCACCGGTAATAGCGGGGATACGCAGTATTTT
CASSTGNSGDTQYF
>TRBV7-9|.|TRBD1|TRBJ2-6
TGTGCCAGCAGCTCCTACACCTGGGACAGGGAGCGACCTGGGGCCAACGTCCGGACTTTC
CASSSYTWDRERPGANVRTF
>TRBV11-2|.|.|TRBJ2-2
TGTGCCAGCAGCACATATCCCGGGGAGCTGTTTTTT
CASSTYPGELFF
>TRBV7-3|few|TRBD2|TRBJ2-7
TGTGCCAGCAGCTTAGAAGGCGGGGGGCCGTACTACGAGCAGTACTTC
CASSLEGGGPYYEQYF
>TRBV29-1|many|.|TRBJ2-7
TGCAGCGGGGTAGGGGCCTACGAGCAGTACTTC
CSGVGAYEQYF
>TRBV7-9|.|TRBD1|TRBJ1-2
TGTGCCAGCAGCCCAACCACTTACAGGGGGCAAGGCTACACCTTC
CASSPTTYRGQGYTF
>TRBV12-3/TRBV12-4|.|TRBD2|TRBJ2-5
TGTGCCTGCAGTTTAATGCGGGGGGCCCAAGAGACCCAGTACTTC
CACSLMRGAQETQYF
>TRBV18|.|.|TRBJ1-2
TGTGCCAGCTCACCAGAAGGAGGTCTCTATGGCTACACCTTC
CASSPEGGLYGYTF
>TRBV3-1|.|.|TRBJ2-6
TGTGCCAGCAGCCAACCCAGGGGGGCCAACGTCCTGACTTTC
CASSQPRGANVLTF
>TRBV7-9|few|.|TRBJ1-2
TGTGCCAGCAGCTTAGTGAGGGAAAGCTACACCTTC
CASSLVRESYTF
>TRBV3-1|few|.|TRBJ2-5
TGTGCCAGCAGCCATACCGAAGAGACCCAGTACTTC
CASSHTEETQYF
>TRBV15|few|.|TRBJ2-7
TGTGCCACCAGCAGAGTTCGGTCTTACGAGCAGTACTTC
CATSRVRSYEQYF
>TRBV29-1|.|.|TRBJ2-7
TGCAGCGCATGTCTACTGGGACGGATTTCGTCCTACGAGCAGTACTTC
CSACLLGRISSYEQYF
>TRBV29-1|few|.|TRBJ2-7
TGCAGCGTTGAGGTCAGGGTTGGCGACGAGCAGTACTTC
CSVEVRVGDEQYF
>TRBV20-1|few|.|TRBJ1-5
TGCAGTGCTAGGGGCGGTCGGCAAACCTCCCAGCATTTT
CSARGGRQTSQHF
>TRBV6-2/TRBV6-3|.|TRBD1|TRBJ2-1
TGTGCCAGCGGTTACAGGGGTGAGCAGTTCTTC
CASGYRGEQFF
>TRBV5-5|.|.|TRBJ2-5
TGTACCAGCAGCTTGGACTCCCCAGTCAAGTACTTC
CTSSLDSPVKYF
>TRBV6-2/TRBV6-3|.|TRBD2|TRBJ2-1
TGTGCCAGCAGACCCCGGGGACTACCCGGAGTCAATGAGCAGTTCTTC
CASRPRGLPGVNEQFF
>TRBV28|.|.|TRBJ2-3
TGTGCCAGCAGTTTATCCGGGCGAGATACGCAGTATTTT
CASSLSGRDTQYF
>TRBV7-9|.|.|TRBJ1-1
TGTGCCAGCAGCTTATCCGGCGGGGATCCTGAAGCTTTCTTT
CASSLSGGDPEAFF